These T cell receptor beta chains were read from a single sample in a study of CD8+ T cells in alopecia areata. Here immunoSEQ multiplex PCR was the method, and the copy in TCRdb shows in-frame clones only, minus some. The sample holds 150,000 to 200,000 clones; 50% to 70% are singletons and the top ten take roughly 14%. The sequenced sample was CD4+ T cells sorted from blood, obtained at week 0. These receptors all stem from a human donor with alopecia areata. Each CDR3 is given with its conserved first and last residue. Where a row states a size, it is once, few, many or the class of an expanded clone; other rows omit it.

size	V	CDR3
.	TRBV30	CAWSLGQGGEQYF
.	TRBV29-1	CSVGQVARLEQFF
.	TRBV5-1	CASSRYDRGRTYEQYF
.	TRBV7-2	CASSFGTVYEQYF
.	TRBV2	CASSWSGTESNQPQHF
.	TRBV19	CASSMEGFTYNSPLHF
.	TRBV7-9	CASSWTGDQPQHF
.	TRBV25-1	CASSEFGGSNSPLHF
.	TRBV29-1	CSVEDRGEPYEQYF
few	TRBV15	CATSPRRDYQPQHF
.	TRBV4-1	CASSRDRSTDTQYF
.	TRBV5-1	CASSFQGTSTDTQYF
few	TRBV5-1	CASSQSPPGANVLTF
once	TRBV30	CAWSVQGGPQHF
.	TRBV4-2	CASSPDIVGAGELFF
many	TRBV11-2	CASSPVDRQGLYEQYF